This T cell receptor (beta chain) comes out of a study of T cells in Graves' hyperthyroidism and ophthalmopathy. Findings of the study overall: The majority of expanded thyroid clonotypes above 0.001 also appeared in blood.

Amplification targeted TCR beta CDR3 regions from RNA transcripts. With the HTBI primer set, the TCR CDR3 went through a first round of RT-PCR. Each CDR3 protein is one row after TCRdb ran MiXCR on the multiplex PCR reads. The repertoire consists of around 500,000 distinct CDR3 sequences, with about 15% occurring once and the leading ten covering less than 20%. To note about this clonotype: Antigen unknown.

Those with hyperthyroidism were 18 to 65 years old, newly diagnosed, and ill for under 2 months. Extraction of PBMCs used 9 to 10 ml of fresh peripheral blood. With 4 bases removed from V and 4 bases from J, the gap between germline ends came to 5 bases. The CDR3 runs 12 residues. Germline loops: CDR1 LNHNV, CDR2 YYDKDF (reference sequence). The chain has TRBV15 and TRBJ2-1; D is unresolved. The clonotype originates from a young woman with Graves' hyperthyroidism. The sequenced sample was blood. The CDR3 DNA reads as TGTGCCACCAGCACTAGGTACAATGAGCAGTTCTTC. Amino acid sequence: CATSTRYNEQFF.